This T cell receptor (beta chain) was found in a study of cytomegalovirus exposure and HLA in healthy donors (dated by TCRdb to the late 2010s). About the full investigation: In an earlier analysis of approximately 500 of the donors, 276 Gb of sequence data and 117 million unique TCR beta sequences from 180 million or so T cells were reported. Class I and class II HLA loci were covered by the typing at four-digit resolution. To predict cytomegalovirus infection status, the study combined high-throughput TCR immunosequencing, statistical association of individual TCRs with disease status, and machine learning. The study was designed to test whether signatures of past pathogen exposure could be identified by cataloging public T cell receptors. In the later analysis, no new phenotypic data were used to find candidate immune exposures; instead, reliance was placed on TCR beta sequences and their occurrence across donors. The genetic ancestry cluster associated with self-reported Caucasian donors included about 84% of the approximately 430 genotyped donors. The study used immunosequencing to profile the T cell repertoires of around 600 subjects and linked those repertoires to cytomegalovirus serostatus. Typing coverage varied by locus: roughly 629-640 donors for A, B, C, DRB1 and DQB1; approximately 500 for DQA1; some 610 for DPA1; some 470 for DPB1. Among some 400 genotyped donors of the cohort, an average of roughly 230,000 unique TCR beta nucleotide sequences was sequenced per donor, of which roughly 17% were non-productive. An early release covering around 630 HLA-typed donors comprised about 310 gigabases of sequencing data and tens of millions of unique TCR sequences. Five DR-DQ haplotypes were handled as single units for association and clustering because linkage in the cohort was strong. Alongside the repertoire data, information on donor age, sex, ethnicity and CMV serostatus was compiled. Besides the first cohort of more than 650 subjects, a separate validation cohort made up of over 95 different subjects was used. All discovery cohort repertoires had been generated using a single sequencing platform. In an earlier analysis of 500 to 650 of the donors, high-throughput TCR beta sequencing was used to judge whether each TCR beta V gene segment behaved as functional or pseudogenic. A later genetic analysis used genome-wide SNP genotypes for about three fifths of the 666 donors, treating that subset as a discovery cohort. A later analysis re-analyzed previously published TCR beta repertoires from roughly 630 donors and added high-resolution HLA genotyping to study TCR occurrence patterns. Overall study outcomes, separate from this receptor: Correlated functional status among segregating V segments might be attributable to linkage disequilibrium, but an unknown experimental factor could not be ruled out. In an earlier analysis of over 550 of the donors, most TCR beta V segments were observed in productive rearrangements about 87% or about 30% of the time, broadly matching IMGT annotations. According to a later analysis, TCR association rates differed among HLA loci, with DRB1 alleles showing the most associated TCRs and HLA-C alleles showing the fewest. The only immune exposure information available for the cohort was CMV serostatus. Strong co-occurrence of HLA alleles, especially DR and DQ, made assigning TCR associations to individual alleles difficult. Compared with equally common non-associated chains, HLA-associated TCR beta chains in a later analysis were more clonally expanded and had lower generation probabilities. A further reported finding was that TCR beta sequences accurately predicted the HLA-A and HLA-B alleles for most subjects in the first cohort. A later analysis found that most CMV-associated TCR beta chains appeared HLA-restricted, with HLA associations seemingly driven largely by CMV exposure. In a later analysis, some 17,000 TCR beta sequences were associated with specific HLA alleles at a false discovery rate of 0.05. Sequencing depth was assumed to be roughly uniform across donors in the presence/absence analyses, though that assumption may not hold. A cluster of highly shared sequence variants was judged likely to be a technical artifact of the sequencing pipeline. Because counts were too low, some 17 rarely observed V segments, including chromosome 9 orphons, were left out of the earlier analysis of about 500 of the donors. According to a later genetic analysis, donors in an Asian-associated ancestry cluster had fewer N-insertions in productive TCRs than the approximately 650-donor mean. A later analysis reported that several top co-occurrence clusters appeared linked to parvovirus B19, influenza, CMV and Epstein-Barr virus. An association between a missense DCLRE1C variant and V-gene and J-gene trimming of TCR beta chains was found in a later genetic analysis and replicated in an independent cohort. Because some donors lacked HLA typing at each locus, the association tests relied only on the typed subset. In this cohort, only TCR beta chains were sequenced, and detectable features were limited by the absence of alpha or paired-chain data. A few of the identified cytomegalovirus-associated TCR beta chains were confirmed in vitro to be specific for cytomegalovirus antigens. A total of 164 TCR beta chains were listed by the study as associated with cytomegalovirus. In both the original and validation cohorts, the classifier was reported to diagnose cytomegalovirus status with high specificity and sensitivity. Across donors, most TCR sequences were observed very rarely, whereas some public TCRs were present in many individuals. The authors suggested that the approach could potentially be generalized to other disease states and immunological phenotypes. Some IMGT-functional V segments, including TRBV6-2 and TRBV6-3, could not be distinguished by the 87-base-pair reads and were therefore excluded.

With respect to this clone: Its antigen is not yet known. The record has no base qualities; no much larger clone is one base away.

The library relied on the immunoSEQ multiplex PCR assay. A mixture of 60 forward primers for TCR Vbeta segments and 13 reverse primers for TCR Jbeta segments was used in the multiplex PCR. The CDR3 region of rearranged TCR beta genes was amplified from genomic DNA by a multiplex PCR assay. Amplified TCR beta libraries were sequenced as 87-base-pair reads on the Illumina HiSeq System. As for the original processing: A later analysis counted around 72 million unique TCR beta chains across the 666 repertoires, and 10 million to 12 million of these chains were shared by at least two donors. Raw reads were error-corrected and collapsed into unique sequences by a nearest-neighbor algorithm in which closely related sequences were merged to remove PCR and sequencing errors. To assign V, D and J gene segments, CDR3 sequences were aligned to IMGT reference sequences. For a sequence to be retained, a match of at least six nucleotides was required to both a V gene segment and a J gene segment. A rearrangement counted as productive if the CDR3 had no stop codons and remained in frame with V and J, and every other rearrangement counted as non-productive. Following IMGT convention, CDR3 was defined as the stretch from the second conserved V-encoded cysteine up to the conserved J-encoded phenylalanine. The earlier analysis of fewer than 750 of the donors excluded sequences that lacked an unambiguous match to a single V gene segment. An earlier analysis of some 610 of the donors called V segments functional above 56.7% productive rearrangements and segregating when the between-donor standard deviation exceeded 5%. To diagnose cytomegalovirus status from the catalog of TCR beta chain sequences, a statistical classification framework was built. In a later analysis, V and J genes were assigned by comparing TCR nucleotide sequences against IMGT/GENE-DB human TR gene sequences. A later analysis assigned CDR3 sequences and most-parsimonious VDJ recombination scenarios with the TCRdist pipeline. In a later analysis, each TCR beta chain was defined by its CDR3 amino acid sequence together with its V-gene family, and reads without a unique V-gene family were excluded. In a later analysis, fewer than 650 highly shared, low-generation-probability nucleotide sequences were removed to address suspected cross-contamination and a sequencing artifact. For each public chain, a later analysis derived a clonal expansion index from normalized ranks of inferred template counts within each repertoire. A later analysis computed generation probabilities with a VDJ recombination model fitted to out-of-frame rearrangements, and checked the results against IGoR. A later analysis scored TCR-TCR, TCR-HLA and TCR-CMV co-occurrence with hypergeometric tests, applying a repertoire-size bias correction to TCR pairs. To estimate false discovery rates, a later analysis permuted the HLA or CMV assignments 20 times. A later analysis grouped co-occurring TCRs with DBSCAN, adding TCRdist sequence similarity when clustering within HLA-allele-positive subsets. Co-occurrence clustering excluded repertoires with fewer than 30,000 or more than 120,000 public chains, plus five with anomalous nucleotide sharing. Entries here come from immuneACCESS through TCRdb and include only in-frame sequences with V and J called. Some clones fail to appear in such tables; in the studies checked, an unresolved V gene covers under half of the shortfall, and the cause of the remainder is unknown. V and J calls and clone size are those listed in that table; D and trimming were worked out from the DNA. In this sample the table shows over 100,000 clones, about 80% of which occur a single time. Approximately 5.3% of the sample rests with the top ten.

The CDR1 and CDR2 encoded by the germline V gene (reference sequence) are GTSNPN and SVGIG. The CDR3 sequence holds 15 residues, the cysteine and phenylalanine included. CDR3 DNA is the only sequence kept; it has 45 bases, read in frame from the first base. V loses 0 bases of germline sequence and J loses 2 bases, and the interval between the two ends is 13 bases. The cohort comprised around 700 healthy bone marrow donors. Cohort members were all nominally healthy when sampled, although unrecorded immune exposures were likely present. The donor was CMV seropositive and belonged to the group of around 300 seropositive cohort members. Every donor gave a peripheral blood sample, and the peripheral blood mononuclear cells from that sample were used for TCR beta sequencing. Genomic DNA was extracted from the blood cell samples with the Qiagen DNeasy Blood Extraction Kit.

This sequence uses TRBV30 and TRBJ1-2; the D segment cannot be called with confidence. The receptor was derived from a woman aged 18-30 years in good health and CMV-seropositive. The sample was PBMCs. The encoded CDR3 is CAWSVVGVGNYGYTF. Read as DNA, the sequence is TGTGCCTGGAGTGTAGTCGGGGTAGGGAACTATGGCTACACCTTC.